The 28 T cell receptor beta chains in this list originate from one sample, sequenced in a study of human T cells and chemical hapten exposure. MiXCR was run by TCRdb on the RACE reads, yielding one entry per CDR3 protein. The sample shows about 49,000 distinct CDR3 sequences, around 9.3% of them seen only once. Time point defined: patch test 1, 2 weeks after DPC sensitization. Treatment meaning: therapeutic diphenylcyclopropenone sensitization with weekly scalp DPC. The input for sequencing was whole blood, taken in connection with sensitization to the hapten diphenylcyclopropenone (DPC). The receptors stem from a woman in her forties or fifties with alopecia areata. Some clones in this sample may be carry-over from other donors' samples.

This clonotype was seen at least ten times. CDR3 sequence: CASSKERGQETQYF. CDR3 DNA sequence: TGTGCCAGCAGCAAAGAAAGGGGTCAAGAGACCCAGTACTTC. The chain joins TRBV21-1 to TRBJ2-5; the D call TRBD1 from the table was never checked on the DNA. TRBV21-1 is described as a pseudogene. The CDR3 consists of 14 residues.

The V and J genes are TRBV9 and TRBJ2-1; TRBD2 might be the D (5 bases). This CDR3 is 14 amino acids long. V was trimmed by 3 bases and J by 6 bases, leaving 13 bases between them. Germline V gene data show CDR1 as SGDLS and CDR2 as YYNGEE. CDR3 DNA: TGTGCCAGCAGCGCCGACACTAGGCGCAATGAGCAGTTCTTC. Protein: CASSADTRRNEQFF.

In its sample, this clonotype was seen many times. This chain joins TRBV2 and TRBJ2-7, with 9 bases matching TRBD2. CDR3 length: 16 residues. Germline V gene lookup returns CDR1 SNHLY and CDR2 FYNNEI. After removal of 4 bases from V and 0 bases from J, the junction contained 7 bases not matched to a gene. In nucleotides, the CDR3 is TGTGCCAGCAGTGGGGAGTCAGCGGGGGGCTCCTACGAGCAGTACTTC. This codes for CASSGESAGGSYEQYF.

This clonotype was detected many times. V usage is TRBV6-2 or TRBV6-3 and J usage is TRBJ2-7; 9 bases line up with TRBD1. The ends lost 0 bases at V and 4 bases at J; junction bases unmatched: 10. The CDR3 is made up of 17 amino acids. Germline V gives CDR1 MNHEY, CDR2 SVGEGT. In nucleotides, the CDR3 is TGTGCCAGCAGTTACTCGGATTGGGACAGGGTTGTGTACGAGCAGTACTTC. It yields the protein CASSYSDWDRVVYEQYF.

This clonotype was counted many times. The gene calls are TRBV2 and TRBJ2-2; D is undetermined. CDR3 length: 15 amino acids. CDR1 and CDR2 from the germline V gene are SNHLY and FYNNEI. V was cut by 6 bases and J by 0 bases, with 11 bases left in between. The CDR3 loop reads CASRHREANTGELFF. DNA of the CDR3: TGTGCCAGCAGACACAGAGAAGCGAACACCGGGGAGCTGTTTTTT.

This clonotype was picked up many times. The DNA for the CDR3 is TGTGCCAGCAGCACCCACGGGGGGGCCTACGAGCAGTACTTC. It is translated as CASSTHGGAYEQYF. The chain employs TRBV13 and TRBJ2-7, with TRBD2 matching 8 bases. V shed 5 bases, J shed 2 bases, and the junction held 5 bases outside the gene matches. Germline assignment: CDR1 PRHDT and CDR2 FYEKMQ (reference sequence). This CDR3 contains 14 residues.

This clonotype was counted ten times or more. The chain carries TRBV7-6 and TRBJ1-4; 9 bases line up with TRBD1. Per the germline V gene, CDR1 is SGHVS and CDR2 is FNYEAQ. The V and J ends lost 2 bases and 8 bases, in that order; junction bases with no gene match: 9. CDR3 length equals 16 residues. In nucleotides, the CDR3 is TGTGCCAGCAGCTTAAGATCGACAGGGGGATTAGAAAAACTGTTTTTT. It yields the protein CASSLRSTGGLEKLFF.

The V call is TRBV4-3, the J call TRBJ1-5; possible D gene TRBD1, 5 bases. This CDR3 has 15 amino acids. The germline CDR1 and CDR2 sequences are LGHNA and YSLEER. The V end was cut by 0 bases, the J end by 5 bases, with 11 bases between. The CDR3 region has the DNA TGCGCCAGCAGCCAAGATATCGGGGCCCATCAGCCCCAGCATTTT. This codes for CASSQDIGAHQPQHF.

CDR3 loop: CASSSPLTENEQFF. The CDR3 nucleotides are TGTGCCAGCAGCTCACCCCTGACTGAGAATGAGCAGTTCTTC. This sequence joins TRBV7-9 and TRBJ2-1; D not resolved. The germline gives CDR1 SEHNR, CDR2 FQNEAQ (reference sequence). V was clipped by 4 bases and J by 7 bases, with 14 bases between them. The CDR3 totals 14 residues.

There are many counts of this clonotype. The chain links TRBV18 to TRBJ1-5; D gene ambiguous. Germline V gives CDR1 KGHSH, CDR2 LQKENI. The CDR3 totals 13 residues. Trimming cost V 3 bases and J 5 bases, with 8 bases left between them. CDR3 nucleotide sequence: TGTGCCAGCTCACCTTCATGGGATCAGCCCCAGCATTTT. It specifies CASSPSWDQPQHF. Full variable domain (outside the CDR3, taken from reference TRBV18 and TRBJ1-5): NAGVMQNPRHLVRRRGQEARLRCSPMKGHSHVYWYRQLPEEGLKFMVYLQKENIIDESGMPKERFSAEFPKEGPSILRIQQVVRGDSAAYFCASSPSWDQPQHFGDGTRLSIL.

This clonotype showed up many times. V is TRBV20-1 and J is TRBJ1-4, with D tentatively TRBD1 (5 bases). The germline V gene has CDR1 DFQATT and CDR2 SNEGSKA (reference sequence). CDR3 length: 15 amino acids. Trimming cost V 6 bases and J 0 bases, with 14 bases left between them. The CDR3 here is CSAADSFATNEKLFF. The CDR3 region has the DNA TGCAGTGCCGCAGACAGCTTTGCAACTAATGAAAAACTGTTTTTT.

This clonotype came up many times. The genes are TRBV20-1 and TRBJ2-2, with 11 bases fitting TRBD2. Germline assignment: CDR1 DFQATT and CDR2 SNEGSKA (reference sequence). The CDR3 loop spans 18 amino acids. J was trimmed by 4 bases and V by 1 base; bases with no gene match: 11. CDR3 loop: CSARVPAIAGGITGELFF. DNA for the CDR3: TGCAGTGCTAGAGTCCCGGCAATAGCGGGAGGGATCACCGGGGAGCTGTTTTTT.

This clonotype was detected many times. V and J are TRBV6-5 and TRBJ2-7; 10 nucleotides line up with TRBD1. The ends lost 0 bases at V and 7 bases at J; junction bases unmatched: 3. Germline values: CDR1 MNHEY, CDR2 SVGAGI. The CDR3 runs to 14 residues. CDR3 nucleotide sequence: TGTGCCAGCAGTTACTCGGGACAGGGGATTGAGCAGTACTTC. This translates into CASSYSGQGIEQYF.

This clonotype has a count of ten or more. The chain carries TRBV6-1 and TRBJ2-5; TRBD1 agrees at 7 bases. This CDR3 contains 15 residues. Germline V gene data show CDR1 as MNHNS and CDR2 as SASEGT. The ends lost 10 bases at V and 1 base at J; junction bases unmatched: 12. The CDR3 DNA reads TGTGCCACCCACGTCCCAGGGGGTCGCCAAGAGACCCAGTACTTC. It translates to CATHVPGGRQETQYF.

This clonotype came up many times. The chain is built from TRBV15 and TRBJ2-2; a weak D match, TRBD2 (6 bases). Germline V lookup: CDR1 LNHNV, CDR2 YYDKDF (reference sequence). Trimming cost V 1 base and J 1 base, with 10 bases left between them. The CDR3 has 16 residues. CDR3 amino acids: CATSRASSGNTGELFF. The CDR3 nucleotides are TGTGCCACCAGCAGAGCCAGTAGCGGGAACACCGGGGAGCTGTTTTTT.

In this sample, this clonotype turned up many times. The chain combines TRBV18 with TRBJ1-1, with 10 bases matching TRBD1. The V gene end was trimmed by 2 bases and the J gene end by 5 bases; junction bases not matched to a gene: 5. This CDR3 is built from 15 residues. From germline, CDR1 is KGHSH and CDR2 LQKENI. As DNA, the CDR3 is TGTGCCAGCTCACCAGGGACAGGGGAACTGACTGAAGCTTTCTTT. This encodes CASSPGTGELTEAFF. Looking up the rest from reference TRBV18 and TRBJ1-1 gives the full variable domain: NAGVMQNPRHLVRRRGQEARLRCSPMKGHSHVYWYRQLPEEGLKFMVYLQKENIIDESGMPKERFSAEFPKEGPSILRIQQVVRGDSAAYFCASSPGTGELTEAFFGQGTRLTVV.

This clonotype appeared many times. The chain links TRBV30 to TRBJ1-3, with 7 bases that match TRBD1. Germline lookup yields CDR1 GTSNPN and CDR2 SVGIG (reference sequence). The trim removed 5 bases at V and 4 bases at J, leaving 11 bases unmatched. CDR3 length: 15 residues. CDR3 amino acids: CAWESEGAGGNTIYF. The CDR3 nucleotides read TGTGCCTGGGAGTCGGAGGGGGCGGGCGGAAACACCATATATTTT.

The CDR3 DNA sequence: TGTGCCAGCTCACTCGGGACAGGGGGCGCAGATACGCAGTATTTT. This translates into CASSLGTGGADTQYF. The V gene is TRBV18, the J gene TRBJ2-3, with TRBD1 matching over 12 bases. Germline V gene lookup returns CDR1 KGHSH and CDR2 LQKENI. This CDR3 region has 15 residues. J gave up 4 bases and V 4 bases, and 3 bases lay outside the gene matches.

This clonotype was found many times. This chain connects TRBV3-1 to TRBJ2-5, with 8 bases matching TRBD1. V was pared by 1 base and J by 7 bases, with 2 bases of the junction left unmatched. Per the germline V gene, CDR1 is LGHDT and CDR2 is YNNKEL (reference sequence). The length of the CDR3 is 13 residues. The CDR3 nucleotides read TGTGCCAGCAGCCAAGGGACAGGGCGGACCCAGTACTTC. Its translation is CASSQGTGRTQYF.

This clonotype has at least ten counts. CDR3 in amino acids: CASSPGGGPYEQYF. CDR3 coding DNA: TGTGCCAGTAGCCCAGGGGGAGGTCCCTACGAGCAGTACTTC. The rearrangement links TRBV19 to TRBJ2-7, with D possibly TRBD1 on 7 matching bases. The CDR3 is 14 residues long. V lost 6 bases and J 2 bases, leaving 14 bases between the germline ends. Germline CDR1 reads LNHDA; CDR2 reads SQIVND (reference sequence).

This clonotype was counted only a few times. This chain links TRBV6-6 with TRBJ2-7; unclear D gene. CDR1 and CDR2 from the germline V gene are MNHNY and SVGAGI (reference sequence). V was trimmed by 3 bases and J by 2 bases, leaving 8 bases between them. There are 13 residues in the CDR3. The CDR3 region has the DNA TGTGCCAGCAGTTATGCTAGTACCTACGAGCAGTACTTC. It specifies CASSYASTYEQYF.

The rearrangement uses TRBV11-2 and TRBJ2-7; D gene uncertain. The CDR3 runs to 12 residues. Trimming took 4 bases from V and 5 from J, leaving 9 bases between them. CDR1 and CDR2 from the germline V gene are SGHAT and FQNNGV. The DNA for the CDR3 is TGTGCCAGCAGCTCCCTGCAGGACGAGCAGTACTTC. Protein product: CASSSLQDEQYF.

The sample holds many counts of this clonotype. The chain joins TRBV20-1 to TRBJ2-1; possible D gene TRBD1, 6 bases. Germline V gene lookup returns CDR1 DFQATT and CDR2 SNEGSKA (reference sequence). CDR3 length: 15 amino acids. Between the trimmed V and J ends, which lost 3 bases and 2 bases, there was a span of 14 bases. Here the CDR3 DNA reads TGCAGTGCTAGCCTGACCGGGACACCCTACAATGAGCAGTTCTTC. Translation gives CSASLTGTPYNEQFF.

The rearrangement joins TRBV7-9 to TRBJ2-7; 15 bases are a match to TRBD2. Germline V lookup: CDR1 SEHNR, CDR2 FQNEAQ (reference sequence). This CDR3 spans 21 amino acids. V shed 5 bases and J 4 bases; nucleotides not matched to a gene: 21. The chain's CDR3 is CASSPIIGQDPGLAGGYEQYF. The CDR3, as DNA: TGTGCCAGCAGCCCGATAATCGGCCAAGACCCGGGACTAGCGGGAGGTTACGAGCAGTACTTC.

This clonotype was seen a handful of times. The chain uses TRBV18 and TRBJ1-3; D remains ambiguous. V lost 3 bases, J lost 2 bases, and 11 bases lay in between. The V gene's germline CDR1 is KGHSH and CDR2 LQKENI. The CDR3 covers 15 residues. The CDR3 loop reads CASSPDSEAGNTIYF. For the CDR3, the DNA is TGTGCCAGCTCACCCGACTCCGAAGCTGGAAACACCATATATTTT.

This clonotype was observed at least ten times. This sequence joins TRBV5-1 and TRBJ1-5; D might be TRBD1 (5 bases). The CDR3 runs to 14 residues. CDR1 and CDR2 from the germline V gene are SGHRS and YFSETQ. V was trimmed by 0 bases and J by 6 bases, leaving 10 bases between them. CDR3 loop: CASSLEGSGQPQHF. DNA for the CDR3: TGCGCCAGCAGCTTGGAGGGGTCCGGTCAGCCCCAGCATTTT.

In this sample, this clonotype turned up many times. The chain uses TRBV7-2 and TRBJ1-2, with D uncertain. CDR3 length: 16 amino acids. V shed 3 bases and J shed 0 bases, with 14 bases lying between them. Germline CDR1 is SGHTA and CDR2 is FQGNSA. The CDR3 bases are TGTGCCAGCAGCTTTCTATCAACATCTGCTAACTATGGCTACACCTTC. Translating gives CASSFLSTSANYGYTF.

This clonotype showed up many times. The chain combines TRBV28 with TRBJ2-3, with D tentatively TRBD1 (5 bases). V lost 3 bases and J 7 bases, leaving 5 bases between the germline ends. Germline lookup yields CDR1 MDHEN and CDR2 SYDVKM. The CDR3 spans 11 residues. The CDR3 nucleotides read TGTGCCAGCAGTTTGGACAATACGCAGTATTTT. The encoded protein is CASSLDNTQYF.